What follows are 10 T cell receptor beta chains derived from one specimen sequenced in a study of control samples from healthy donors and cancer patients. Repertoires were generated with immunoSEQ multiplex PCR, while TCRdb's copy carries only in-frame clones and drops some. The repertoire has about 130,000 clones, around nine tenths of them found once; the top ten carry roughly 2.6%. Sequencing used blood. These receptors were collected from a man aged 35-49 years in good health.

The chain couples TRBV11-2 to TRBJ1-4; 8 bases fit TRBD1. CDR3 size: 16 residues. Unmatched junction bases numbered 5, after V lost 1 base and J lost 4 bases. CDR1 and CDR2 from the germline V gene are SGHAT and FQNNGV. The DNA of the CDR3 is TGTGCCAGCAGCTTAGCCCAGGGGGCCTTTAATGAAAAACTGTTTTTT. Translated, it gives CASSLAQGAFNEKLFF.

The V call is TRBV6-1, the J call TRBJ1-5, with D unclear. Between the trimmed V and J ends, which lost 2 bases and 0 bases, there was a span of 17 bases. Germline CDR1 and CDR2: MNHNS and SASEGT. The CDR3 consists of 18 residues. The CDR3 nucleotides are TGTGCCAGCAGTGAAACGCTGGGGAACCCCTATAGCAATCAGCCCCAGCATTTT. Translating it yields CASSETLGNPYSNQPQHF.

The chain has TRBV7-9 and TRBJ1-2; 9 bases align to TRBD1. This CDR3 spans 17 amino acids. CDR1 and CDR2 (germline): SEHNR, FQNEAQ (reference sequence). V trimming: 7 bases; J trimming: 7 bases; junction bases outside the gene matches: 19. The CDR3 sequence: CASTAGTGLGYQSGYTF. In DNA, the CDR3 is TGTGCCAGCACCGCAGGGACAGGGCTAGGTTACCAGTCTGGCTACACCTTC.

The rearrangement links TRBV6-6 to TRBJ1-5; a weak D match, TRBD1 (6 bases). This CDR3 comprises 13 residues. Germline-derived CDR1 and CDR2 are MNHNY and SVGAGI (reference sequence). Trimming cost V 8 bases and J 4 bases, with 12 bases left between them. In nucleotides, the CDR3 is TGTGCCAGCGGAGAGACAGGAAATCAGCCCCAGCATTTT. Translated: CASGETGNQPQHF.

The gene calls are TRBV7-9 and TRBJ1-2, with D hard to call. Trimming cost V 2 bases and J 4 bases, with 8 bases left between them. CDR3 size: 13 residues. Germline loops: CDR1 SEHNR, CDR2 FQNEAQ (reference sequence). The CDR3 DNA follows: TGTGCCAGCAGCTTACTTCAGTCCTATGGCTACACCTTC. This codes for CASSLLQSYGYTF.

CDR3 bases: TGTGCCAGCAGCACCGGGACTCAAGAGACCCAGTACTTC. Its protein product is CASSTGTQETQYF. This chain joins TRBV12-3 or TRBV12-4 and TRBJ2-5, with D tentatively TRBD2 (6 bases). The length of the CDR3 is 13 residues. V was clipped by 6 bases and J by 2 bases, with 10 bases between them.

The chain has TRBV7-8 and TRBJ2-1; 11 nucleotides align to TRBD1. CDR1 and CDR2 (germline): SGHVS, FQNEAQ. V gave up 3 bases and J gave up 4 bases; unmatched junction bases: 2. The CDR3 runs to 15 residues. CDR3 sequence: CASSLGQGEYNEQFF. Written as DNA, the CDR3 is TGTGCCAGCAGCTTGGGACAGGGGGAATACAATGAGCAGTTCTTC.

The chain joins TRBV5-6 to TRBJ1-3, with 8 bases that match TRBD1. Germline trimming cut 4 bases from V and 2 bases from J; bases unmatched to any gene: 8. Germline V gene data show CDR1 as SGHDT and CDR2 as YYEEEE. The CDR3 runs 16 residues. CDR3 in amino acids: CASSPYDRGTGNTIYF. The CDR3 bases are TGTGCCAGCAGCCCTTACGACAGGGGTACTGGAAACACCATATATTTT.

V and J are TRBV27 and TRBJ1-1, with a weak D call TRBD1 (5 bases). The ends were cut back, 6 bases at V and 6 bases at J, with 17 bases in the middle. This CDR3 is built from 14 residues. Germline CDR1 reads MNHEY; CDR2 reads SMNVEV (reference sequence). The CDR3 is CASRRSGAVAEAFF. The CDR3 nucleotides are TGTGCCAGCAGGCGCTCCGGGGCGGTGGCTGAAGCTTTCTTT.

V usage is TRBV2 and J usage is TRBJ1-5; TRBD1 aligns across 9 bases. V gave up 2 bases and J gave up 4 bases; unmatched junction bases: 15. Germline CDR1 SNHLY, CDR2 FYNNEI. The CDR3 runs to 19 residues. CDR3 in amino acids: CASSEKSRWDRAENQPQHF. Here the CDR3 DNA reads TGTGCCAGCAGTGAAAAATCGCGATGGGACAGGGCTGAGAATCAGCCCCAGCATTTT.